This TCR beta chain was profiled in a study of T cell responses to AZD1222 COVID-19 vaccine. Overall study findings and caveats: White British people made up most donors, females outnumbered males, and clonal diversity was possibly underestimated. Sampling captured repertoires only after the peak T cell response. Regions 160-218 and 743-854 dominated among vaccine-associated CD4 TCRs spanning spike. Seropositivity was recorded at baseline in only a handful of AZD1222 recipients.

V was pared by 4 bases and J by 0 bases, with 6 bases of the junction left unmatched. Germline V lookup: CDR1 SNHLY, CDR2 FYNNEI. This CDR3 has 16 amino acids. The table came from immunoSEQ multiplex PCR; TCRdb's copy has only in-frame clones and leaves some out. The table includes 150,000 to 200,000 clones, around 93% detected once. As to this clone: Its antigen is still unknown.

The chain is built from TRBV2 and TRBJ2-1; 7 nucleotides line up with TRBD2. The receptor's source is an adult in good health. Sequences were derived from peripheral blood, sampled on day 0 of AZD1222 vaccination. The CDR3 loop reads CASSGRDYPSYNEQFF. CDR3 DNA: TGTGCCAGCAGTGGACGGGACTACCCCTCCTACAATGAGCAGTTCTTC.